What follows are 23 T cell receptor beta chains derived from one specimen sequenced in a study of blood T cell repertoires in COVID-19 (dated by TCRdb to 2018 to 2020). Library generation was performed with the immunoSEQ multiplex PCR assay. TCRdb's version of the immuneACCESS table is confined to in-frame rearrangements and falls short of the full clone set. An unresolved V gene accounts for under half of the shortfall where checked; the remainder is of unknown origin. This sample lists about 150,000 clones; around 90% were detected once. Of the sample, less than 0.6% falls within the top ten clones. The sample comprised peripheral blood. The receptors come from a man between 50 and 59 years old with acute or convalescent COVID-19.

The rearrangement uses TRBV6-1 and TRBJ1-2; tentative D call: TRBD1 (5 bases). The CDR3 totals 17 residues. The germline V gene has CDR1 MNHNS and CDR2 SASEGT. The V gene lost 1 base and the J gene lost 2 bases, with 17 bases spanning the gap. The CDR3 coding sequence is TGTGCCAGCAGTGAAGGAGGATACAGGACCACCAACTATGGCTACACCTTC. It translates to CASSEGGYRTTNYGYTF.

CDR3 amino acids: CASSDSSAGDTQYF. CDR3 DNA: TGTGCCAGCAGTGACAGCAGCGCGGGAGATACGCAGTATTTT. The V call is TRBV2, the J call TRBJ2-3; D might be TRBD2 (5 bases). The CDR3 is made up of 14 amino acids. Germline lookup yields CDR1 SNHLY and CDR2 FYNNEI. V was cut by 3 bases and J by 5 bases, with 12 bases left in between.

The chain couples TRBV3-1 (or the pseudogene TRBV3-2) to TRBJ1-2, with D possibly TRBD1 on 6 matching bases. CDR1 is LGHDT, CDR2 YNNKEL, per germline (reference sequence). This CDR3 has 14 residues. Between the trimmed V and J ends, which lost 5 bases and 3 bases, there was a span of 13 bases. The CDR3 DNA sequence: TGTGCCAGCAGCAAGTCAGGGGTAGACTATGGCTACACCTTC. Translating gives CASSKSGVDYGYTF.

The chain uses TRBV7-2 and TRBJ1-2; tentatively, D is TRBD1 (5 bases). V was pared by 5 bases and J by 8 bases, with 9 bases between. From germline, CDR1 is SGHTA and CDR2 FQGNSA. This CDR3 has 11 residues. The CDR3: CASSAGLGYTF. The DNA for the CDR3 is TGTGCCAGCAGCGCGGGGCTGGGCTACACCTTC.

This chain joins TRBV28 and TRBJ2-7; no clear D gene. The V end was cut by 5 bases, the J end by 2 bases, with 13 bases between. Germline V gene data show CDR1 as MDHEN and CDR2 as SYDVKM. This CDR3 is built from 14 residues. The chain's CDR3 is CASSPTSATYEQYV. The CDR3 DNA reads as TGTGCCAGCAGTCCGACATCCGCTACCTACGAGCAGTACGTC.

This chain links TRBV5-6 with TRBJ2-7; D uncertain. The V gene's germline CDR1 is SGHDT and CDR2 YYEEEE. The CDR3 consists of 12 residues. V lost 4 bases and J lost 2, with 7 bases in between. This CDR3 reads CASSRLTYEQYV. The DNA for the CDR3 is TGTGCCAGCAGCCGGTTAACCTACGAGCAGTACGTC.

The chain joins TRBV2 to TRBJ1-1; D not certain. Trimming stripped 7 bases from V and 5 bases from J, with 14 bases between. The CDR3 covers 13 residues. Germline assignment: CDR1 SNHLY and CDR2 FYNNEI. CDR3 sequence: CASKGTTGTEAFF. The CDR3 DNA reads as TGTGCCAGCAAGGGCACCACGGGGACTGAAGCTTTCTTT.

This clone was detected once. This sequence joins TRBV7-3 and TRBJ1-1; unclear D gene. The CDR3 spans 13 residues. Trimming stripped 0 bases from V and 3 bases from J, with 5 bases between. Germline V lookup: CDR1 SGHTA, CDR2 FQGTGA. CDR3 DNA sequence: TGTGCCAGCAGCTTAACCGCGGACACTGAAGCTTTCTTT. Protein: CASSLTADTEAFF.

CDR3 DNA: TGTGCCACCCAGGAGGCGGGCAGCAAAAACATTCAGTACTTC. Its translation: CATQEAGSKNIQYF. The chain has TRBV27 and TRBJ2-4; D is possibly TRBD2 (5 bases). CDR3 length: 14 amino acids. The germline gives CDR1 MNHEY, CDR2 SMNVEV (reference sequence). Trimming stripped 10 bases from V and 3 bases from J, with 16 bases between.

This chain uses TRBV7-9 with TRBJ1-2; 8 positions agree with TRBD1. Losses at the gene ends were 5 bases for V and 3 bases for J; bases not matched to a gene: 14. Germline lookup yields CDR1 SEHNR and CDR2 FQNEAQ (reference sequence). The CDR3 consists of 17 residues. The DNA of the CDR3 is TGTGCCAGCAGCCCTCGACAGGGGTGGGTAGGTGACTATGGCTACACCTTC. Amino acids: CASSPRQGWVGDYGYTF.

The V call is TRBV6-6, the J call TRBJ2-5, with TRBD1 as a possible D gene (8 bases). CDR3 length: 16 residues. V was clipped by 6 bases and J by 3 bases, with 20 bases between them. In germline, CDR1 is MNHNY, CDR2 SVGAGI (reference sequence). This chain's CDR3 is CASSQQGGGAKETQYF. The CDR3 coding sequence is TGTGCCAGCAGCCAACAGGGGGGGGGAGCGAAAGAGACCCAGTACTTC.

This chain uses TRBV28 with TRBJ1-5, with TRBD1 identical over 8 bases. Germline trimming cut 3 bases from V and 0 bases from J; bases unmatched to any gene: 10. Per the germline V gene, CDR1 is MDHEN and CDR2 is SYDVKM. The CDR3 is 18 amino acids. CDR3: CASSFEQGGVSSNQPQHF. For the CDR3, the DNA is TGTGCCAGCAGTTTCGAACAGGGGGGAGTCAGTAGCAATCAGCCCCAGCATTTT.

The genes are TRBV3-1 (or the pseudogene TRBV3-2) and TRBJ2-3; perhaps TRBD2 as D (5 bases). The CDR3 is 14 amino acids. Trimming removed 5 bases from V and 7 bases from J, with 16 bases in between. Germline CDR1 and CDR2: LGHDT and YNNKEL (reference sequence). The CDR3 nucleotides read TGTGCCAGCAGCTTAGGACTGGTTCCGTATACGCAGTATTTT. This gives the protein CASSLGLVPYTQYF.

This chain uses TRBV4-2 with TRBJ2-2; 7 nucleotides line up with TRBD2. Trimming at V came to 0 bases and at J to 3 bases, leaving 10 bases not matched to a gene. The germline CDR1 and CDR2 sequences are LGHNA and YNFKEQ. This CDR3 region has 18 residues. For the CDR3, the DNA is TGTGCCAGCAGCCAAGATGGCGGGAGCCCATTGGACACCGGGGAGCTGTTTTTT. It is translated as CASSQDGGSPLDTGELFF.

The chain's CDR3 is CASSLRPGGTGELFF. CDR3 bases: TGTGCCAGTAGTCTCCGGCCGGGCGGGACCGGGGAGCTGTTTTTT. The chain carries TRBV19 and TRBJ2-2; TRBD2 is a possible D gene (5 bases). V was cut by 5 bases and J by 5 bases, with 15 bases left in between. Germline CDR1 and CDR2: LNHDA and SQIVND (reference sequence). The CDR3 sequence is 15 residues long.

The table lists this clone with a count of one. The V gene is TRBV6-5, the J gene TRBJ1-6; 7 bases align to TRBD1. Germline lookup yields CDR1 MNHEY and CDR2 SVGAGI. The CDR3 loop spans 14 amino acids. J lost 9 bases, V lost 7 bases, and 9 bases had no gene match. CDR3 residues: CASKLEGAGSPLHF. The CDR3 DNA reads TGTGCCAGCAAGTTGGAGGGGGCAGGTTCACCCCTCCACTTT.

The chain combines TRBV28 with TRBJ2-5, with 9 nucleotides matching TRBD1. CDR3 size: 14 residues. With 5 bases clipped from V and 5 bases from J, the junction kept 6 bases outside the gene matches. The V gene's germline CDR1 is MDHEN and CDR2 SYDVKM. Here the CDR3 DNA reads TGTGCCAGCAGTACGACAGGGGGAGTGGAGACCCAGTACTTC. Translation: CASSTTGGVETQYF.

DNA for the CDR3: TGCGCCAGCAGCTGGGGGACAGACGATAACTATGGCTACACCTTC. Translating it yields CASSWGTDDNYGYTF. V is TRBV5-1 and J is TRBJ1-2, with TRBD1 matching over 7 bases. The V gene's germline CDR1 is SGHRS and CDR2 YFSETQ. The CDR3 length is 15 residues. J was trimmed by 1 base and V by 3 bases; bases with no gene match: 6.

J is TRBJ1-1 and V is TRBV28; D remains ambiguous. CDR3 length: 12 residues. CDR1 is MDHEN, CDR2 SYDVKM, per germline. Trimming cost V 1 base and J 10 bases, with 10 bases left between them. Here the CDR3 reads CASSLSQRVAFF. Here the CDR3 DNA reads TGTGCCAGCAGTTTATCTCAGCGAGTAGCTTTCTTT.

CDR3 nucleotides: TGTGCCAGCTCACCTTCACAGGGGATTCAGCCCCAGCATTTT. Translation gives CASSPSQGIQPQHF. The V and J genes are TRBV18 and TRBJ1-5, with 7 bases identical to TRBD1. The CDR3 totals 14 residues. The trim removed 3 bases at V and 6 bases at J, leaving 5 bases unmatched. Germline loops: CDR1 KGHSH, CDR2 LQKENI.

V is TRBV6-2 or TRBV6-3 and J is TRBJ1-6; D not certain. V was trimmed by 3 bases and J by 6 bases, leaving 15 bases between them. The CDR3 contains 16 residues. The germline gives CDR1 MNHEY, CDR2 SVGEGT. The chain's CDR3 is CASSYMSGRANSPLHF. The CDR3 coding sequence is TGTGCCAGCAGTTATATGAGCGGGAGAGCTAATTCACCCCTCCACTTT.

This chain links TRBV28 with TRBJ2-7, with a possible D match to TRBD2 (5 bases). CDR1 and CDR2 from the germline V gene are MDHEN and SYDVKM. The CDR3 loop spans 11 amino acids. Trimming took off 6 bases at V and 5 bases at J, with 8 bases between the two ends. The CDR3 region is CASSSLDEQYF. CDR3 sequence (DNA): TGTGCCAGCAGCTCACTAGACGAGCAGTACTTC. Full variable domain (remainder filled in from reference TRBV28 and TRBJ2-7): DVKVTQSSRYLVKRTGEKVFLECVQDMDHENMFWYRQDPGLGLRLIYFSYDVKMKEKGDIPEGYSVSREKKERFSLILESASTNQTSMYLCASSSLDEQYFGPGTRLTVT.

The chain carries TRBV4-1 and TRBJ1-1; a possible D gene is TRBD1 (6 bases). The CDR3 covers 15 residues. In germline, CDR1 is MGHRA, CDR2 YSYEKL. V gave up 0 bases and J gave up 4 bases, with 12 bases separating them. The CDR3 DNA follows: TGCGCCAGCAGCCAAGATTTTAGGGGGACCACTGAAGCTTTCTTT. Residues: CASSQDFRGTTEAFF.